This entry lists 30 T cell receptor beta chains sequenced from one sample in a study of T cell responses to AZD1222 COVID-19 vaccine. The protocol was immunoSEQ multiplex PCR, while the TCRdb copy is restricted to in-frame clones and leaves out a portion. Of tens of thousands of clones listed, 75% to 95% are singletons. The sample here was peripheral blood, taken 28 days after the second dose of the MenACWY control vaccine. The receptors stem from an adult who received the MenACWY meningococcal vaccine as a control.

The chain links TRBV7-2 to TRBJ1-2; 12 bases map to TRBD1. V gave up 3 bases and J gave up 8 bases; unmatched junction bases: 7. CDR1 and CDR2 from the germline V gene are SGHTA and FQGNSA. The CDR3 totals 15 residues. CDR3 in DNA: TGTGCCAGCAGCTTTAGGGGACAGGGGGCGCGGGGCTACACCTTC. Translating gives CASSFRGQGARGYTF.

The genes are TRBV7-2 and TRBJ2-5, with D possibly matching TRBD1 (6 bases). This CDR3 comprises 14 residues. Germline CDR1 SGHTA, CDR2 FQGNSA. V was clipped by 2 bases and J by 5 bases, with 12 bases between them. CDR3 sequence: CASSLSLQGETQYF. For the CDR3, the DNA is TGTGCCAGCAGCTTATCTTTGCAGGGGGAGACCCAGTACTTC. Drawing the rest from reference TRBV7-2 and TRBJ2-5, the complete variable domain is GAGVSQSPSNKVTEKGKDVELRCDPISGHTALYWYRQSLGQGLEFLIYFQGNSAPDKSGLPSDRFSAERTGGSVSTLTIQRTQQEDSAVYLCASSLSLQGETQYFGPGTRLLVL.

In DNA, the CDR3 is TGTGCCAGCTTACAGGGGTGGAACACTGAAGCTTTCTTT. This encodes CASLQGWNTEAFF. J is TRBJ1-1 and V is TRBV18; 7 nucleotides line up with TRBD1. Per the germline V gene, CDR1 is KGHSH and CDR2 is LQKENI. Trimming took 7 bases from V and 1 from J; bases not matched to a gene: 3. The CDR3 totals 13 residues.

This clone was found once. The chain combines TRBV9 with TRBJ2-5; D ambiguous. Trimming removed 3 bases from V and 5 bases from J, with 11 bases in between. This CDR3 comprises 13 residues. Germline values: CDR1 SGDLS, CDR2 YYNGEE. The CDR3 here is CASSATVRETQYF. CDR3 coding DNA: TGTGCCAGCAGCGCCACAGTTAGGGAGACCCAGTACTTC.

CDR3 residues: CASSPDWKTQYF. The CDR3 nucleotides are TGTGCCAGCAGCCCCGACTGGAAGACCCAGTACTTC. The J gene is TRBJ2-5, the V gene TRBV14; D is ambiguous. Germline V gene data show CDR1 as SGHDN and CDR2 as FVKESK. CDR3 size: 12 residues. Trimming took 4 bases from V and 6 from J, leaving 9 bases between them.

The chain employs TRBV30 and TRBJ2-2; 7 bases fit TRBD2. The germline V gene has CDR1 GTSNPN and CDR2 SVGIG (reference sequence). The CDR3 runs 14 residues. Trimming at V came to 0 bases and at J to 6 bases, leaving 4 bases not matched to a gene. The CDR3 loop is CAWSVGSGAGELFF. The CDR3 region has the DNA TGTGCCTGGAGTGTAGGGAGCGGGGCCGGGGAGCTGTTTTTT.

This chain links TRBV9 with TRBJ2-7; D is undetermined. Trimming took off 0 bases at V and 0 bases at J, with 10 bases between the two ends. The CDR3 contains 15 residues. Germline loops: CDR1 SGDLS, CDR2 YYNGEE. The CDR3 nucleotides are TGTGCCAGCAGCGTAGGTTACGGGCCCTCCTACGAGCAGTACTTC. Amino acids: CASSVGYGPSYEQYF.

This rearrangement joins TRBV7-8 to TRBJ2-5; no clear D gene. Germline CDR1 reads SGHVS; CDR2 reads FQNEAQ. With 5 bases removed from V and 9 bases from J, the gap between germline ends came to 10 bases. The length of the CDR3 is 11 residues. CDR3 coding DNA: TGTGCCAGCAGCCCAGGTGCGCCCCAGTACTTC. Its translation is CASSPGAPQYF.

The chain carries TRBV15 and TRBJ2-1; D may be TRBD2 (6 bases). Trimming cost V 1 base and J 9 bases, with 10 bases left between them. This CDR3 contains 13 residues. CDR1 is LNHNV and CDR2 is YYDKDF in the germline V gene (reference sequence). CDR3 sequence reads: CATSRGDGGEQFF. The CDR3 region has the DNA TGTGCCACCAGCAGAGGGGACGGGGGTGAGCAGTTCTTC.

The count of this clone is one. In nucleotides, the CDR3 is TGTGCCTGGAGCGCCGGTCCTCATCAGGTTGTGAACACTGAAGCTTTCTTT. Protein sequence: CAWSAGPHQVVNTEAFF. This chain joins TRBV30 and TRBJ1-1; D gene ambiguous. The length of the CDR3 is 17 residues. Germline CDR1 reads GTSNPN; CDR2 reads SVGIG (reference sequence). The germline V and J ends were trimmed by 3 bases and 0 bases, with 20 bases remaining between them.

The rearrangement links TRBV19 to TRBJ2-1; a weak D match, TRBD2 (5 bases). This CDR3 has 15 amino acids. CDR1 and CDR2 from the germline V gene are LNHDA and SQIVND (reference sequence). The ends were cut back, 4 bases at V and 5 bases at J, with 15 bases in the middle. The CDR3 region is CASSTSGGRDNEQFF. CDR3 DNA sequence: TGTGCCAGTAGTACCTCAGGAGGACGCGACAATGAGCAGTTCTTC. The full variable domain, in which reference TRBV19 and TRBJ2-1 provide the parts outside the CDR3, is DGGITQSPKYLFRKEGQNVTLSCEQNLNHDAMYWYRQDPGQGLRLIYYSQIVNDFQKGDIAEGYSVSREKKESFPLTVTSAQKNPTAFYLCASSTSGGRDNEQFFGPGTRLTVL.

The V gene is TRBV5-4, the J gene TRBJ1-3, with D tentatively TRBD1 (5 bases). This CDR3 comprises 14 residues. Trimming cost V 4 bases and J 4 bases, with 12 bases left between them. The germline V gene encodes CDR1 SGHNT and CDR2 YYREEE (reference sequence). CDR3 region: CASSSGTDGNTIYF. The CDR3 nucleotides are TGTGCCAGCAGCAGTGGGACGGACGGAAACACCATATATTTT.

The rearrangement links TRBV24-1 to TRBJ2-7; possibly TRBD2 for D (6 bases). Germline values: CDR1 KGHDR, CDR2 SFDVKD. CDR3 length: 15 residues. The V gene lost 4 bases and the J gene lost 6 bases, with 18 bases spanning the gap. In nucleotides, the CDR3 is TGTGCCACCAGTGACCCGAAGTCGGAGGGAGGCGAGCAGTACTTC. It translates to CATSDPKSEGGEQYF.

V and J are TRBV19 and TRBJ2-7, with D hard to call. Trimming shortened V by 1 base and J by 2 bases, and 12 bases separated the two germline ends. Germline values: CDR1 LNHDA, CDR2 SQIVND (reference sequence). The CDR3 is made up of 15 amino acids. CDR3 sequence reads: CASSIGPGATYEQYF. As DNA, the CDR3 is TGTGCCAGTAGTATAGGTCCAGGAGCTACCTACGAGCAGTACTTC. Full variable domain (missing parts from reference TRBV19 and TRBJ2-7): DGGITQSPKYLFRKEGQNVTLSCEQNLNHDAMYWYRQDPGQGLRLIYYSQIVNDFQKGDIAEGYSVSREKKESFPLTVTSAQKNPTAFYLCASSIGPGATYEQYFGPGTRLTVT.

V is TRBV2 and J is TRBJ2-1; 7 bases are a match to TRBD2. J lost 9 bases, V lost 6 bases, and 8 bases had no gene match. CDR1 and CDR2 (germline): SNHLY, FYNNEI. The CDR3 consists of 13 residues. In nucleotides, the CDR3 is TGTGCCAGCAGCGGAACTAGCGTAAGTGAGCAGTTCTTC. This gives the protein CASSGTSVSEQFF.

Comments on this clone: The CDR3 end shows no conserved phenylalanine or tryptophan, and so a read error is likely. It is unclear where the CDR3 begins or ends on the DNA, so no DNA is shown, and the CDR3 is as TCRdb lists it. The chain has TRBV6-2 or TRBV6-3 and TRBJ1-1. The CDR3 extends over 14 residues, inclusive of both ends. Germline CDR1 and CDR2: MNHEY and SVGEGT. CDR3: CASSPLDPYRDAVL.

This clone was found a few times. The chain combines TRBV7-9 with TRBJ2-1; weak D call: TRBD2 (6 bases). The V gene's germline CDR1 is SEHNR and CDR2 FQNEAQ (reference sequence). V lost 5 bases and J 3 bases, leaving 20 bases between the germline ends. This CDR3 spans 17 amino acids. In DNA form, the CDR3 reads TGTGCCAGCAGCCACCCCCCGCGTGGTAGCGGCTACAATGAGCAGTTCTTC. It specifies CASSHPPRGSGYNEQFF.

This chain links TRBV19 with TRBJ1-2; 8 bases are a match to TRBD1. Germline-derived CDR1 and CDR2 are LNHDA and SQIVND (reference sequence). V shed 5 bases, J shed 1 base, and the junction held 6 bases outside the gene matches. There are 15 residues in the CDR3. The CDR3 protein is CASSGTGEINYGYTF. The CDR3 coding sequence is TGTGCCAGTAGTGGGACAGGCGAAATTAACTATGGCTACACCTTC.

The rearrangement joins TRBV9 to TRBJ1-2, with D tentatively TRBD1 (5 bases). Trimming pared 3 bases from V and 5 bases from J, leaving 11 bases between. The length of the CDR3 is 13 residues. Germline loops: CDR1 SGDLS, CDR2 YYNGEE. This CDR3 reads CASSAGTSYGYTF. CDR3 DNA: TGTGCCAGCAGCGCCGGGACTTCGTATGGCTACACCTTC. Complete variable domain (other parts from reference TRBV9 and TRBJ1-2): DSGVTQTPKHLITATGQRVTLRCSPRSGDLSVYWYQQSLDQGLQFLIQYYNGEERAKGNILERFSAQQFPDLHSELNLSSLELGDSALYFCASSAGTSYGYTFGSGTRLTVV.

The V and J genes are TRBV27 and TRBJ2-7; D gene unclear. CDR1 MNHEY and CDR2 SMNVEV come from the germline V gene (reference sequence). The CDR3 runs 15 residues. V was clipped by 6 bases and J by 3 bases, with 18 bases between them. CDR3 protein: CASSPSGGEFYEQYF. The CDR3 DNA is TGTGCCAGCAGCCCTTCAGGTGGGGAATTCTACGAGCAGTACTTC.

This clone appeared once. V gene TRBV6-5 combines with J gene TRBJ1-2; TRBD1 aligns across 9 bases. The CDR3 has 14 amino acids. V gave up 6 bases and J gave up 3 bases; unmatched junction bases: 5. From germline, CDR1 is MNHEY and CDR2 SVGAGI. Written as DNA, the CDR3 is TGTGCCAGCAGATGGGACAGGGAGGACTATGGCTACACCTTC. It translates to CASRWDREDYGYTF.

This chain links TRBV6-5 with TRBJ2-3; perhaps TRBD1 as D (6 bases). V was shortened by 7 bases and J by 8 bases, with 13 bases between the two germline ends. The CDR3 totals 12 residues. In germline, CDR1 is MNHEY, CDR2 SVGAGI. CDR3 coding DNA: TGTGCCAGCACAGGGGAGCGGACTACGCAGTATTTT. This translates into CASTGERTTQYF.

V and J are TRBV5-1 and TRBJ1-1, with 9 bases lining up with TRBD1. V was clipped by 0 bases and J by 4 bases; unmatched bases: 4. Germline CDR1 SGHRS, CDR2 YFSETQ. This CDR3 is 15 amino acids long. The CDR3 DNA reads TGCGCCAGCAGCTTGGAGGGACAGGGACTCACTGAAGCTTTCTTT. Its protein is CASSLEGQGLTEAFF.

The CDR3 is CASSPQGETQYF. CDR3 bases: TGTGCCAGCTCACCTCAGGGAGAGACCCAGTACTTC. The V gene is TRBV18, the J gene TRBJ2-5, with D possibly being TRBD1 (5 bases). Trimming shortened V by 3 bases and J by 4 bases, and 6 bases separated the two germline ends. Germline lookup yields CDR1 KGHSH and CDR2 LQKENI. The CDR3 runs to 12 residues.

The CDR3 here is CATQAMVGSYEQYF. Here the CDR3 DNA reads TGCGCCACGCAAGCAATGGTTGGGTCCTACGAGCAGTACTTC. This chain connects TRBV10-2 to TRBJ2-7; no clear D gene. Trimming shortened V by 10 bases and J by 1 base, and 17 bases separated the two germline ends. Germline V CDR1 and CDR2: WSHSY, SAAADI. CDR3 length: 14 amino acids.

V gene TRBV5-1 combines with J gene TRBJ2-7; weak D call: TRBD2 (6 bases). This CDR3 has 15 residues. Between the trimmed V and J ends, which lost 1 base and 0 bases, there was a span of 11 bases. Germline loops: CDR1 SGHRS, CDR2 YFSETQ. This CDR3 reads CASSLSGDPSYEQYF. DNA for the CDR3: TGCGCCAGCAGCTTGTCGGGGGACCCCTCCTACGAGCAGTACTTC.

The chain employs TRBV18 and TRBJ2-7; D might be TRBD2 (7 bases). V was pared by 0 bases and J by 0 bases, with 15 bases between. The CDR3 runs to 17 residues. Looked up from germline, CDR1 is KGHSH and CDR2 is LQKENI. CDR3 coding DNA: TGTGCCAGCTCACCACCGGGACCGGGGGGCTACTCCTACGAGCAGTACTTC. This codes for CASSPPGPGGYSYEQYF. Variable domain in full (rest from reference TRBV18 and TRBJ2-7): NAGVMQNPRHLVRRRGQEARLRCSPMKGHSHVYWYRQLPEEGLKFMVYLQKENIIDESGMPKERFSAEFPKEGPSILRIQQVVRGDSAAYFCASSPPGPGGYSYEQYFGPGTRLTVT.

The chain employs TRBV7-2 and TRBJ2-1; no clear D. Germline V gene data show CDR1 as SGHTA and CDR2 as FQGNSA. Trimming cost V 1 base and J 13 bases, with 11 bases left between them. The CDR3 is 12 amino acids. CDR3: CASSLEAILQFF. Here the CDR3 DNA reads TGTGCCAGCAGCTTAGAAGCGATTTTACAGTTCTTC.

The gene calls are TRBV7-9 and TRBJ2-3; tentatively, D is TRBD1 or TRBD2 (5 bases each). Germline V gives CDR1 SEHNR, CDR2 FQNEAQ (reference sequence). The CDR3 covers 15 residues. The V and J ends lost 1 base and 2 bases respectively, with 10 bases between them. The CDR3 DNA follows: TGTGCCAGCAGCTTAGACCCGGGACCCACAGATACGCAGTATTTT. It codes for CASSLDPGPTDTQYF.

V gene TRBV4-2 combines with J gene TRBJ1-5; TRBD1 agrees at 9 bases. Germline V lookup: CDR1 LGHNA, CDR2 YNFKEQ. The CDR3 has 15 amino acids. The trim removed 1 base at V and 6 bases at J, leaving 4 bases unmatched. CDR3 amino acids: CASSQGGQGVQPQHF. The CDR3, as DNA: TGTGCCAGCAGCCAAGGGGGACAGGGAGTTCAGCCCCAGCATTTT.